The 2 T cell receptor beta chains listed next were all sequenced from one sample in a study of cytomegalovirus exposure and HLA in healthy donors. Amplification used 60 Vbeta primers and 13 Jbeta primers. Using immunoSEQ multiplex PCR, the repertoire was profiled, and TCRdb retains in-frame clones only, with some absent. The sample contains under 200,000 clones, approximately 90% of which appear only once. What was sequenced was PBMCs. The source is a boy younger than 10 in good health and CMV-seronegative.

The chain joins TRBV5-1 to TRBJ2-1; 12 nucleotides match TRBD2. The V gene's germline CDR1 is SGHRS and CDR2 YFSETQ. This CDR3 spans 18 amino acids. Trimming cost V 4 bases and J 7 bases; bases outside gene matches: 15. DNA for the CDR3: TGCGCCAGCAGCCCCGGACTAGCGGGAATTAGTAGGTGGAATGAGCAGTTCTTC. Protein product: CASSPGLAGISRWNEQFF.

A word on this clone: Relative to the germline gene, one junction end is altered; a read error may explain this. The chain recombines TRBV27 with TRBJ1-2; D is perhaps TRBD1 (6 bases). The CDR3 sequence is 15 residues long. Germline loops: CDR1 MNHEY, CDR2 SMNVEV (reference sequence). CDR3 region: CASSPVARGNDGYTF. The CDR3 coding sequence is TGTGCCAGCAGTCCCGTCGCCAGGGGTAACGATGGCTACACCTTC.